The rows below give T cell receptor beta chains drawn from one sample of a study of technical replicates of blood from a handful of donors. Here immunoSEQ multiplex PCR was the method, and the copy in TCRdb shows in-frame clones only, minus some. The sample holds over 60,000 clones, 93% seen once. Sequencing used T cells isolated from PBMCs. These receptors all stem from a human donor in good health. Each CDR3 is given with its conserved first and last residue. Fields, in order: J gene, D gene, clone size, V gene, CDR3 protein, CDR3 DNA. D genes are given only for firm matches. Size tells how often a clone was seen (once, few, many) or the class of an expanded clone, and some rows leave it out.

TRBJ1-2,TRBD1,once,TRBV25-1,CASSGLGTGNGYTF,TGTGCCAGCAGTGGGCTCGGGACAGGGAATGGCTACACCTTC
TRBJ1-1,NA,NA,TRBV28,CASRALDRNTEAFF,TGTGCCAGCAGGGCCCTTGACAGGAACACTGAAGCTTTCTTT
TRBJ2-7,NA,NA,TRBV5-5,CASSLVLVQTSYEQYF,TGTGCCAGCAGCTTGGTACTTGTACAGACCTCCTACGAGCAGTACTTC
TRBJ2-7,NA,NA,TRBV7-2,CASSRQVGSYEQYF,TGTGCCAGCAGCCGACAGGTTGGCTCCTACGAGCAGTACTTC
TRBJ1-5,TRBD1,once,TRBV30,CAWNPGQGFPSNQPQHF,TGTGCCTGGAATCCGGGACAGGGCTTTCCAAGCAATCAGCCCCAGCATTTT
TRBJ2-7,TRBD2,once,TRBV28,CASSLAGSSYEQYF,TGTGCCAGCAGCCTAGCGGGGAGCTCCTACGAGCAGTACTTC
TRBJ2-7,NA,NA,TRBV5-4,CASSLKGGSYEQYF,TGTGCCAGCAGCTTGAAAGGGGGTTCCTACGAGCAGTACTTC
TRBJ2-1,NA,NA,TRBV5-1,CASSYIAGAYNEQFF,TGCGCCAGCAGCTACATAGCCGGAGCCTACAATGAGCAGTTCTTC
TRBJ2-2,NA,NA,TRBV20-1,CSAPRPGELFF,TGCAGTGCTCCCCGTCCCGGGGAGCTGTTTTTT
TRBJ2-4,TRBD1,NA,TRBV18,CASSLGTVKNIQYF,TGTGCCAGCTCCCTCGGGACAGTCAAAAACATTCAGTACTTC
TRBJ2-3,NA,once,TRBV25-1,CASSDAGSTDTQYF,TGTGCCAGCAGTGATGCGGGGAGCACAGATACGCAGTATTTT
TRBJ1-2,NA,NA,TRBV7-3,CASSPRAGADYGYTF,TGTGCCAGCAGCCCCAGGGCGGGGGCGGACTATGGCTACACCTTC
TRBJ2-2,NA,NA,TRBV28,CASPTRNTGELFF,TGTGCCAGCCCGACTAGGAACACCGGGGAGCTGTTTTTT
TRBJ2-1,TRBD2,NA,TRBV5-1,CASSLGLAGSYNEQFF,TGCGCCAGCAGCCTGGGACTAGCGGGGTCCTACAATGAGCAGTTCTTC
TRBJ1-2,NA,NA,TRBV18,CASSTSGGGGYTF,TGTGCCAGCTCTACGAGCGGCGGGGGTGGCTACACCTTC
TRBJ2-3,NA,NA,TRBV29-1,CSVRGKDTQYF,TGCAGCGTTCGGGGGAAAGATACGCAGTATTTT
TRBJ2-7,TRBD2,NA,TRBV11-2,CASSPSSGEAYEQYF,TGTGCCAGCAGCCCGTCTAGCGGGGAAGCCTACGAGCAGTACTTC
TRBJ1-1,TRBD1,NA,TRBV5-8,CASSGRDRNTEAFF,TGTGCCAGCAGCGGCCGGGACAGGAACACTGAAGCTTTCTTT
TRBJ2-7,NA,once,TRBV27,CASSLSGLTNPKTYEQYF,TGTGCCAGCAGTTTATCCGGACTAACAAACCCCAAAACCTACGAGCAGTACTTC
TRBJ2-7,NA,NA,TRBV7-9,CASSFSLTGRTYEQYF,TGTGCCAGCAGCTTTAGCCTGACAGGGAGGACCTACGAGCAGTACTTC
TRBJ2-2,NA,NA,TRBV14,CASSHRTVTGELFF,TGTGCCAGCAGCCACCGGACAGTAACCGGGGAGCTGTTTTTT
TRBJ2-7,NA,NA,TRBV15,CATSSGGGGYEQYF,TGTGCCACCAGCAGTGGGGGAGGGGGCTACGAGCAGTACTTC
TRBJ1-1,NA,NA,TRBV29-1,CSVSGQRNTEAFF,TGCAGCGTATCAGGGCAGCGGAACACTGAAGCTTTCTTT
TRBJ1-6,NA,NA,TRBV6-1,CASSEWGQGGSPLHF,TGTGCCAGCAGTGAATGGGGCCAGGGCGGTTCACCCCTCCACTTT
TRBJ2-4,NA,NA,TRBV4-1,CASSQPGGLDIQYF,TGCGCCAGCAGCCAACCAGGGGGGTTGGACATTCAGTACTTC
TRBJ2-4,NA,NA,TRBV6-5,CASRQGVAKNIQYF,TGTGCCAGCAGGCAGGGTGTGGCCAAAAACATTCAGTACTTC
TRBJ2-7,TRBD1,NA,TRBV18,CASSPWAGGDEQYF,TGTGCCAGCTCACCATGGGCAGGGGGAGACGAGCAGTACTTC